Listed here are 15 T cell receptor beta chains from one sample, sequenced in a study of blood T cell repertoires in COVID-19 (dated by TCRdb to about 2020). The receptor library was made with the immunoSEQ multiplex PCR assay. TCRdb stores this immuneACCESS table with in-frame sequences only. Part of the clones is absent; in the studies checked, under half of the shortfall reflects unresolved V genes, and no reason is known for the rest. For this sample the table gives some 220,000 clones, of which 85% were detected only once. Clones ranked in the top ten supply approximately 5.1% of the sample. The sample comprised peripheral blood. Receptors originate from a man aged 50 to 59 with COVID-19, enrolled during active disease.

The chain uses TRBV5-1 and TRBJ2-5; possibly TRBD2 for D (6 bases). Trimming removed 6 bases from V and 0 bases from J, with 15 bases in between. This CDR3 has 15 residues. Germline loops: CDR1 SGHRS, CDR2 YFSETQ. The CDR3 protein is CASTSTGVNQETQYF. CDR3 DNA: TGCGCCAGCACATCAACGGGGGTGAACCAAGAGACCCAGTACTTC.

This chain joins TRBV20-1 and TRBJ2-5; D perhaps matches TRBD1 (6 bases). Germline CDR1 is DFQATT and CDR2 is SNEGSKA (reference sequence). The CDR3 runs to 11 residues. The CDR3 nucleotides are TGCAAAGGGGGTAACCAAGAGACCCAGTACTTC. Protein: CKGGNQETQYF.

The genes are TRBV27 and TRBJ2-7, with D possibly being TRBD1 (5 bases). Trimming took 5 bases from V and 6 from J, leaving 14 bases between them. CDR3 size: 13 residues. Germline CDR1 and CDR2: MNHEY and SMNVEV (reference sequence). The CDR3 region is CASSPRGKGEQYF. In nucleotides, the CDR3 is TGTGCCAGCAGTCCTAGGGGTAAGGGCGAGCAGTACTTC.

CDR3 sequence: CASSLEGMNTEAFF. The CDR3 DNA sequence: TGTGCCAGCAGTTTGGAGGGGATGAACACTGAAGCTTTCTTT. The rearrangement joins TRBV6-5 to TRBJ1-1, with D perhaps TRBD1 (5 bases). Looked up from germline, CDR1 is MNHEY and CDR2 is SVGAGI. V lost 4 bases, J lost 0 bases, and 9 bases lay in between. The CDR3 is made up of 14 amino acids.

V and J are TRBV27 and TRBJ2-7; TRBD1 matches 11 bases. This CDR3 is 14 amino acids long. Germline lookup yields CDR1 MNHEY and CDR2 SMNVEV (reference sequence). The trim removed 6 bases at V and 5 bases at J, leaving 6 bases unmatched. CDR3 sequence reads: CASSFRTGGHEQYF. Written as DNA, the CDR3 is TGTGCCAGCAGCTTTCGGACAGGGGGCCACGAGCAGTACTTC.

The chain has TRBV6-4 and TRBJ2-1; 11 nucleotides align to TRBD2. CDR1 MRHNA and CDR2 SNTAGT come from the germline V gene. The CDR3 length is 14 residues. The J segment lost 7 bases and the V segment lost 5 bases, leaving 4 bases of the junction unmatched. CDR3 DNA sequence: TGTGCCAGCAGTCTAGCGGGGGGTAAGAATGAGCAGTTCTTC. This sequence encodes CASSLAGGKNEQFF.

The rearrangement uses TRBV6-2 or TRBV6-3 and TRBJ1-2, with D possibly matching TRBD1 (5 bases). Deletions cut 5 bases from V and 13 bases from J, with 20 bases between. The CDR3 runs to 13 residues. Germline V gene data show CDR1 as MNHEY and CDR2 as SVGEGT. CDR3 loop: CASSRPDSPGPTF. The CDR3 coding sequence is TGTGCCAGCAGTCGCCCCGACAGCCCCGGACCCACCTTC.

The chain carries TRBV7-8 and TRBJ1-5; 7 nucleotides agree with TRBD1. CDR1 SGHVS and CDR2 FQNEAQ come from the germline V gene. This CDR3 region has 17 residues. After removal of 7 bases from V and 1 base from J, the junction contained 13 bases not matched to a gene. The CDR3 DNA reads TGTGCCAGCACTATGGGGGCAGGGGGTTTGAGCAATCAGCCCCAGCATTTT. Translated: CASTMGAGGLSNQPQHF. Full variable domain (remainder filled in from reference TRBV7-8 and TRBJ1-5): GAGVSQSPRYKVAKRGQDVALRCDPISGHVSLFWYQQALGQGPEFLTYFQNEAQLDKSGLPSDRFFAERPEGSVSTLKIQRTQQEDSAVYLCASTMGAGGLSNQPQHFGDGTRLSIL.

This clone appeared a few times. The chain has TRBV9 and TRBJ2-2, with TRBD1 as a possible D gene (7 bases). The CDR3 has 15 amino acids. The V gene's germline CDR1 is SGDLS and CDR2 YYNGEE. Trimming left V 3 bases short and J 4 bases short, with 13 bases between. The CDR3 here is CASSGGGGFTGELFF. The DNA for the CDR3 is TGTGCCAGCAGCGGAGGAGGGGGCTTCACCGGGGAGCTGTTTTTT.

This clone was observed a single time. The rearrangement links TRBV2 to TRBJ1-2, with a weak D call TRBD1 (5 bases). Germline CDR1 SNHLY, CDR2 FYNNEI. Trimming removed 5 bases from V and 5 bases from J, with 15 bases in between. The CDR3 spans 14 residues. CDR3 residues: CASSRGGSDYGYTF. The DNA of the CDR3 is TGTGCCAGCAGTCGGGGGGGTTCGGATTATGGCTACACCTTC.

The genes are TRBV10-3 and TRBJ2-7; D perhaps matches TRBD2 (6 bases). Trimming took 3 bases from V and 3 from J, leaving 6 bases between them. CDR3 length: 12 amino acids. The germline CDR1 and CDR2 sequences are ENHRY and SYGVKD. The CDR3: CAISDGGYEQYF. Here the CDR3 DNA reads TGTGCCATCAGTGACGGGGGCTACGAGCAGTACTTC.

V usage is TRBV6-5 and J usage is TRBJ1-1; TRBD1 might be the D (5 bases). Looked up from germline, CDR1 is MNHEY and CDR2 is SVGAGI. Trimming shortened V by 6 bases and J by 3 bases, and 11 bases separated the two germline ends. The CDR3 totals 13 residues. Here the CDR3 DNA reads TGTGCCAGCAGGACAGTGATTGACACTGAAGCTTTCTTT. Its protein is CASRTVIDTEAFF.

CDR3 loop: CASSQGQGRNTEAFF. DNA for the CDR3: TGCGCCAGCAGCCAAGGGCAGGGAAGGAACACTGAAGCTTTCTTT. This sequence joins TRBV4-1 and TRBJ1-1; TRBD1 is a possible D gene (5 bases). CDR3 size: 15 residues. Germline V gene lookup returns CDR1 MGHRA and CDR2 YSYEKL. With 1 base removed from V and 1 base from J, the gap between germline ends came to 10 bases.

The CDR3 region has the DNA TGTGCCAGCAGTGATCCCGCTGGACAGGGAGCCTACGAGCAGTACTTC. This translates into CASSDPAGQGAYEQYF. The chain couples TRBV6-1 to TRBJ2-7; 8 bases line up with TRBD1. The V gene's germline CDR1 is MNHNS and CDR2 SASEGT. V gave up 3 bases and J gave up 2 bases; unmatched junction bases: 9. This CDR3 has 16 residues.

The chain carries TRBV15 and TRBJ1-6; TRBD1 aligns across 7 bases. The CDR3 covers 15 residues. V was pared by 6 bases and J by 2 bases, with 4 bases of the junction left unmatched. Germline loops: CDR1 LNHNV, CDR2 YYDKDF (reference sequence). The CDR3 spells CATRLQGPYNSPLHF. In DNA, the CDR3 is TGTGCCACCAGACTACAGGGGCCCTATAATTCACCCCTCCACTTT.